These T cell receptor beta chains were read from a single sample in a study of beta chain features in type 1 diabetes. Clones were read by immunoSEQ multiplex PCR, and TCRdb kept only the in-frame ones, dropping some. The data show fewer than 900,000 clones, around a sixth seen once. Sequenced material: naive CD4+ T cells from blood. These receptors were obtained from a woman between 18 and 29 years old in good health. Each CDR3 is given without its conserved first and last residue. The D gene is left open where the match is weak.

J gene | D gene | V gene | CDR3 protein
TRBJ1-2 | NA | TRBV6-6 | ASSRNRAGYT
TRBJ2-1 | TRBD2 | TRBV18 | ASSPATSGALNEQF
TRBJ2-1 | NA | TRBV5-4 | ASRLDYGSYNEQF
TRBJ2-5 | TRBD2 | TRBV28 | ASSPMRTSRGAQY
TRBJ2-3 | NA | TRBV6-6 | ASSYPNEDTQY
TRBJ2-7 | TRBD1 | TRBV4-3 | ASSQDGGTGINYEQY
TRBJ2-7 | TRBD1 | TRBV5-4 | ASSPTDRVGEQY
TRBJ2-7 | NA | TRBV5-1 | ASSLEFRSASREY
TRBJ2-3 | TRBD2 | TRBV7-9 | ASSPGTSSFADTQY
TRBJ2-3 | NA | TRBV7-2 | ASSFSSRGIYVDTQY
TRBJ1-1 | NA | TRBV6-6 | ASSYSGSPRLLSAF
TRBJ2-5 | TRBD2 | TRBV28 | ASSWAGDMGRGTQY
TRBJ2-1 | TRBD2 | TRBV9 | ASSMGLASYNEQF
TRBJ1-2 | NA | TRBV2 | ARGGGTGYT
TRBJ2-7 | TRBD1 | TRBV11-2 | ASSSRSGTVYYEQY
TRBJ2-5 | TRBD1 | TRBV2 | ASSVDRGETQY
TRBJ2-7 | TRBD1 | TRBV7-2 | ASSHRGSTVDEQY
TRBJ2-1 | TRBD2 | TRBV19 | ASKRMLAGGVYNEQF
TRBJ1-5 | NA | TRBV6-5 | ASRTGSSYQPQH
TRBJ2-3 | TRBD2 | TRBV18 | ASSPLAGSTDTQY
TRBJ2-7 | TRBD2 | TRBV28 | ASSFFRGSINEQY
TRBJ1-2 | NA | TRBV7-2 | ASSRAGPGGYGYT
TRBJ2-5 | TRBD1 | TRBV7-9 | ASSLTRTGGQETQY
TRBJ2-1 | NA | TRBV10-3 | AISEALAGGQSSYNEQF
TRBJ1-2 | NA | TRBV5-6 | ASSPGNYGYT
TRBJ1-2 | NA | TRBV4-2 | ASSQEGWDGYT
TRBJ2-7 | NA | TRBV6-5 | ASRKPGREQY
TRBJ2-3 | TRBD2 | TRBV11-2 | ASSRGRASTDTQY
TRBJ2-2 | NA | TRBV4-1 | ASSQDGVGTLNTGELF
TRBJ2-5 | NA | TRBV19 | ASSIGARETQY
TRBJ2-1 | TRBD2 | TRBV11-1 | ASSFSWEGHNEQF
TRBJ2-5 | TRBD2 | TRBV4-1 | ASSQDASGRHQETQY
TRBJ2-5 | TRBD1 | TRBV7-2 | ASSSGDRPQETQY
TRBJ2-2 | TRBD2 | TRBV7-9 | ASSSPGTSGTGELF
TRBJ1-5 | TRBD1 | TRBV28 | ASSWGQVYQPQH
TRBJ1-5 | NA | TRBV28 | ASSFRRGAGVQPQH
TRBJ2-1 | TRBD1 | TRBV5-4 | ASSSVPGQGYNEQF
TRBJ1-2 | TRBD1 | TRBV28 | ASSLSTGGFNYGYT
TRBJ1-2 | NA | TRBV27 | ASSLRASYGYT
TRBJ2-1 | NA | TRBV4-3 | ASSQDTPTPYNEQF
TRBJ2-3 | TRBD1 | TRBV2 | ASWDRGTDTQY
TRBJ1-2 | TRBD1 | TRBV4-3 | ASSQDRQGVPYYGYT
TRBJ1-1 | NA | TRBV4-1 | ASSQDGRAEAF
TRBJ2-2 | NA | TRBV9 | ASSSYTGELF
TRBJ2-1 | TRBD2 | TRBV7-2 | ASSAGLADNNEQF
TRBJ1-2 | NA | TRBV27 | ASSLVGRGNGYT
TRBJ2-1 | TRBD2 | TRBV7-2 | ASSSQAGGGNEQF
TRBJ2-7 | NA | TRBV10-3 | AIRDQDYEQY
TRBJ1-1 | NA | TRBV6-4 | ASSFHFLEAF
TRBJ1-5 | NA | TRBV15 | ATSRGGSGWRNQPQH